The source of this TCR beta chain is a study of cytomegalovirus exposure and HLA in healthy donors. Overall study findings and caveats: By a later analysis, the bulk of CMV-associated TCR beta chains appeared HLA-restricted. Reported results showed that the classifier diagnosed cytomegalovirus status with high specificity and sensitivity.

Germline-derived CDR1 and CDR2 are LNHDA and SQIVND (reference sequence). This CDR3 comprises 14 residues. The V and J ends lost 2 bases and 6 bases respectively, with 8 bases between them. Among the donors, all were healthy bone marrow donors. In the PCR, 60 Vbeta and 13 Jbeta primers were used. TCRdb keeps only in-frame clones here, not all; method: immunoSEQ multiplex PCR. The repertoire holds about 110,000 clones, with around 75% as singletons. A word on this clone: The antigen is not known.

The chain uses TRBV19 and TRBJ1-6; weak D call: TRBD1 (5 bases). Specimen: PBMCs. The TCR originated in a young man in good health and CMV-seronegative. CDR3 DNA: TGTGCCAGTAGTATAAGGACACCTAATTCACCCCTCCACTTT. Translating gives CASSIRTPNSPLHF.